The 23 T cell receptor beta chains below all came from one sample that was sequenced in a study of blood T cell repertoires in COVID-19. TCRdb's copy holds only in-frame clones and misses some; the assay was immunoSEQ multiplex PCR. The sample lists roughly 230,000 clones; about 83% were seen once. Material for sequencing was peripheral blood. These receptors were taken from a woman aged 45-65 years with acute or convalescent COVID-19.

V is TRBV12-5 and J is TRBJ1-2; 8 bases map to TRBD1. Germline CDR1 LGHNT, CDR2 FRNRAP. J gave up 4 bases and V 2 bases, and 3 bases lay outside the gene matches. This CDR3 region has 14 residues. Written as DNA, the CDR3 is TGTGCTAGTGGTTTGTCAGGGGGCGCCTATGGCTACACCTTC. Translated, it gives CASGLSGGAYGYTF.

The chain employs TRBV3-1 (or the pseudogene TRBV3-2) and TRBJ2-7; tentatively, D is TRBD1 (6 bases). The CDR3 sequence is 13 residues long. V lost 1 base and J lost 6, with 10 bases in between. The germline CDR1 and CDR2 sequences are LGHDT and YNNKEL (reference sequence). CDR3 bases: TGTGCCAGCAGCCAAGCCAGGGGCATCGAGCAGTACTTC. This sequence encodes CASSQARGIEQYF.

The chain combines TRBV18 with TRBJ2-1; possibly TRBD2 for D (7 bases). The CDR3 spans 16 residues. V dropped 3 bases and J dropped 7 bases, with 19 bases sitting between them. Germline V gene data show CDR1 as KGHSH and CDR2 as LQKENI. This CDR3 reads CASSPGPRRGGNEQFF. The CDR3 coding sequence is TGTGCCAGCTCACCCGGACCCAGGAGGGGGGGTAATGAGCAGTTCTTC.

This chain links TRBV28 with TRBJ2-6, with D hard to call. CDR1 is MDHEN and CDR2 is SYDVKM in the germline V gene. V dropped 6 bases and J dropped 3 bases, with 9 bases sitting between them. This CDR3 comprises 14 residues. The CDR3 spells CASRNSGGANVLTF. CDR3 nucleotide sequence: TGTGCCAGCAGAAATTCGGGTGGGGCCAACGTCCTGACTTTC.

This chain links TRBV5-1 with TRBJ2-7, with 8 nucleotides matching TRBD1. Germline-derived CDR1 and CDR2 are SGHRS and YFSETQ. After removal of 0 bases from V and 1 base from J, the junction contained 3 bases not matched to a gene. The CDR3 covers 15 residues. The CDR3 coding sequence is TGCGCCAGCAGCTTGGAATGGGACAGGTCCTACGAGCAGTACTTC. This codes for CASSLEWDRSYEQYF. Full variable domain (missing parts from reference TRBV5-1 and TRBJ2-7): KAGVTQTPRYLIKTRGQQVTLSCSPISGHRSVSWYQQTPGQGLQFLFEYFSETQRNKGNFPGRFSGRQFSNSRSEMNVSTLELGDSALYLCASSLEWDRSYEQYFGPGTRLTVT.

The rearrangement uses TRBV28 and TRBJ2-3; D unresolved. The V gene's germline CDR1 is MDHEN and CDR2 SYDVKM. V was shortened by 3 bases and J by 0 bases, with 7 bases between the two germline ends. The CDR3 spans 14 residues. As DNA, the CDR3 is TGTGCCAGCAGTTTTGGCACAAGCACAGATACGCAGTATTTT. Its translation: CASSFGTSTDTQYF.

This clone was recorded once. The chain links TRBV27 to TRBJ1-1, with 7 positions matching TRBD1. The V and J ends lost 5 bases and 4 bases, in that order; junction bases with no gene match: 1. Germline lookup yields CDR1 MNHEY and CDR2 SMNVEV (reference sequence). The CDR3 totals 12 residues. CDR3 coding DNA: TGTGCCAGCAGTGACAGGGCCACTGAAGCTTTCTTT. Its protein is CASSDRATEAFF.

The rearrangement uses TRBV27 and TRBJ1-1; the D gene is possibly TRBD1 (6 bases). CDR1 and CDR2 (germline): MNHEY, SMNVEV (reference sequence). There are 17 residues in the CDR3. V was trimmed by 3 bases and J by 0 bases, leaving 17 bases between them. The CDR3: CASSLFPGQAMNTEAFF. The CDR3 DNA reads as TGTGCCAGCAGTTTGTTTCCGGGACAAGCAATGAACACTGAAGCTTTCTTT.

The chain is built from TRBV7-9 and TRBJ1-1; 8 bases map to TRBD1. From germline, CDR1 is SEHNR and CDR2 FQNEAQ (reference sequence). V was clipped by 6 bases and J by 1 base; unmatched bases: 4. This CDR3 is 14 amino acids long. The CDR3 DNA follows: TGTGCCAGCAGGGCCGGACAGGGGAACACTGAAGCTTTCTTT. Translation gives CASRAGQGNTEAFF.

The chain combines TRBV3-1 (or the pseudogene TRBV3-2) with TRBJ1-2; the D is unclear. This CDR3 has 14 residues. Trimming removed 0 bases from V and 3 bases from J, with 8 bases in between. Germline V gene data show CDR1 as LGHDT and CDR2 as YNNKEL (reference sequence). CDR3 bases: TGTGCCAGCAGCCAAGATCTGGCAGACTATGGCTACACCTTC. This gives the protein CASSQDLADYGYTF.

The rearrangement uses TRBV4-3 and TRBJ2-1; 7 bases fit TRBD1. The V segment lost 1 base and the J segment 7 bases; nucleotides outside the gene matches: 10. Germline V gene data show CDR1 as LGHNA and CDR2 as YSLEER. The CDR3 has 16 amino acids. CDR3 DNA: TGCGCCAGCAGCCAAGCCGAGAGACAGGGCGAGAATGAGCAGTTCTTC. The encoded protein is CASSQAERQGENEQFF.

The chain carries TRBV27 and TRBJ1-1; tentative D call: TRBD1 (5 bases). This CDR3 has 13 residues. Trimming removed 3 bases at V and 1 base at J, with 6 bases between. Germline-derived CDR1 and CDR2 are MNHEY and SMNVEV (reference sequence). CDR3 sequence reads: CASSFGGNTEAFF. The CDR3 DNA follows: TGTGCCAGCAGTTTCGGGGGGAACACTGAAGCTTTCTTT.

This clone has just one count. The chain carries TRBV6-5 and TRBJ2-2; 9 bases agree with TRBD1. V lost 8 bases, J lost 4 bases, and 8 bases stayed unmatched. This CDR3 is built from 15 residues. Germline V gene lookup returns CDR1 MNHEY and CDR2 SVGAGI. CDR3 sequence (DNA): TGTGCCAGCTCTTTACGGGACAGGGCCACCGGGGAGCTGTTTTTT. Amino acids: CASSLRDRATGELFF.

The chain combines TRBV20-1 with TRBJ1-1, with unresolved D. The length of the CDR3 is 11 residues. Germline V gene data show CDR1 as DFQATT and CDR2 as SNEGSKA (reference sequence). The CDR3 sequence is CRAGENTEAFF. CDR3 nucleotides: TGCAGAGCCGGGGAGAACACTGAAGCTTTCTTT.

The rearrangement joins TRBV3-1 (or the pseudogene TRBV3-2) to TRBJ2-3; 7 bases align to TRBD1. Trimming removed 4 bases from V and 8 bases from J; junction bases left unmatched: 6. The CDR3 extends over 13 amino acids. Germline V gives CDR1 LGHDT, CDR2 YNNKEL (reference sequence). For the CDR3, the DNA is TGTGCCAGCAGCCTAATGCCAGGGGGTACGCAGTATTTT. Translation: CASSLMPGGTQYF.

The CDR3 nucleotides read TGCAGCGTTGGGGGGGGGACAACTAATGAAAAACTGTTTTTT. Protein sequence: CSVGGGTTNEKLFF. This chain links TRBV29-1 with TRBJ1-4; weak D call: TRBD1 (5 bases). Germline CDR1 SQVTM, CDR2 ANQGSEA. V lost 4 bases to trimming and J lost 0 bases, with 9 bases between them. This CDR3 is 14 amino acids long.

CDR3 DNA sequence: TGTGCCAGCAGTGGATCTAGCGGAACCTACAATGAGCAGTTCTTC. Amino acid sequence: CASSGSSGTYNEQFF. This sequence joins TRBV6-4 and TRBJ2-1, with 7 bases aligning to TRBD2. The CDR3 contains 15 residues. CDR1 and CDR2 (germline): MRHNA, SNTAGT. The trim removed 4 bases at V and 2 bases at J, leaving 5 bases unmatched.

This rearrangement joins TRBV6-5 to TRBJ1-5; 9 positions match TRBD1. After removal of 6 bases from V and 2 bases from J, the junction contained 2 bases not matched to a gene. Germline V gene lookup returns CDR1 MNHEY and CDR2 SVGAGI. The CDR3 is made up of 14 amino acids. The CDR3 protein is CASRGTGRNQPQHF. CDR3 coding DNA: TGTGCCAGCAGGGGGACAGGGCGCAATCAGCCCCAGCATTTT.

J is TRBJ1-3 and V is TRBV5-6; the match to TRBD1 covers 7 bases. The CDR3 is 15 residues long. Germline CDR1 and CDR2: SGHDT and YYEEEE. V was pared by 5 bases and J by 4 bases, with 9 bases of the junction left unmatched. The CDR3 loop is CASSYRDRVGNTIYF. For the CDR3, the DNA is TGTGCCAGCAGTTACCGCGACAGGGTAGGAAACACCATATATTTT.

This clone has only one observation. The chain joins TRBV5-1 to TRBJ1-1; the match to TRBD1 covers 9 bases. The ends lost 4 bases at V and 3 bases at J; junction bases unmatched: 4. Per the germline V gene, CDR1 is SGHRS and CDR2 is YFSETQ. This CDR3 is 14 amino acids long. CDR3 DNA: TGCGCCAGCAGCAGGGGACAGGGAGACACTGAAGCTTTCTTT. Amino acids: CASSRGQGDTEAFF.

The chain recombines TRBV28 with TRBJ2-7; possible D gene TRBD2, 5 bases. The germline V gene encodes CDR1 MDHEN and CDR2 SYDVKM. V was clipped by 7 bases and J by 0 bases, with 19 bases between them. This CDR3 is built from 16 residues. The CDR3 region has the DNA TGTGCCAGCATCCCTACGGCCGGGAAGAGCTCCTACGAGCAGTACTTC. It yields the protein CASIPTAGKSSYEQYF. The full variable domain, in which reference TRBV28 and TRBJ2-7 provide the parts outside the CDR3, is DVKVTQSSRYLVKRTGEKVFLECVQDMDHENMFWYRQDPGLGLRLIYFSYDVKMKEKGDIPEGYSVSREKKERFSLILESASTNQTSMYLCASIPTAGKSSYEQYFGPGTRLTVT.

In its sample, this clone was seen a few times. V usage is TRBV5-1 and J usage is TRBJ1-6; 7 bases match TRBD1. The CDR3 has 15 amino acids. Germline lookup yields CDR1 SGHRS and CDR2 YFSETQ. V lost 0 bases and J lost 8; bases outside the gene matches: 5. CDR3 DNA sequence: TGCGCCAGCAGCTTGGCAGGGGGTGAAGATTCACCCCTCCACTTT. Amino acid sequence: CASSLAGGEDSPLHF. Full variable domain (missing parts from reference TRBV5-1 and TRBJ1-6): KAGVTQTPRYLIKTRGQQVTLSCSPISGHRSVSWYQQTPGQGLQFLFEYFSETQRNKGNFPGRFSGRQFSNSRSEMNVSTLELGDSALYLCASSLAGGEDSPLHFGNGTRLTVT.

The V call is TRBV7-2, the J call TRBJ1-3; no clear D. Germline V lookup: CDR1 SGHTA, CDR2 FQGNSA. Between the trimmed V and J ends, which lost 1 base and 0 bases, there was a span of 7 bases. The CDR3 is 15 residues long. The CDR3, as DNA: TGTGCCAGCAGCTTAGGGCCCAGCTCTGGAAACACCATATATTTT. Translation gives CASSLGPSSGNTIYF.